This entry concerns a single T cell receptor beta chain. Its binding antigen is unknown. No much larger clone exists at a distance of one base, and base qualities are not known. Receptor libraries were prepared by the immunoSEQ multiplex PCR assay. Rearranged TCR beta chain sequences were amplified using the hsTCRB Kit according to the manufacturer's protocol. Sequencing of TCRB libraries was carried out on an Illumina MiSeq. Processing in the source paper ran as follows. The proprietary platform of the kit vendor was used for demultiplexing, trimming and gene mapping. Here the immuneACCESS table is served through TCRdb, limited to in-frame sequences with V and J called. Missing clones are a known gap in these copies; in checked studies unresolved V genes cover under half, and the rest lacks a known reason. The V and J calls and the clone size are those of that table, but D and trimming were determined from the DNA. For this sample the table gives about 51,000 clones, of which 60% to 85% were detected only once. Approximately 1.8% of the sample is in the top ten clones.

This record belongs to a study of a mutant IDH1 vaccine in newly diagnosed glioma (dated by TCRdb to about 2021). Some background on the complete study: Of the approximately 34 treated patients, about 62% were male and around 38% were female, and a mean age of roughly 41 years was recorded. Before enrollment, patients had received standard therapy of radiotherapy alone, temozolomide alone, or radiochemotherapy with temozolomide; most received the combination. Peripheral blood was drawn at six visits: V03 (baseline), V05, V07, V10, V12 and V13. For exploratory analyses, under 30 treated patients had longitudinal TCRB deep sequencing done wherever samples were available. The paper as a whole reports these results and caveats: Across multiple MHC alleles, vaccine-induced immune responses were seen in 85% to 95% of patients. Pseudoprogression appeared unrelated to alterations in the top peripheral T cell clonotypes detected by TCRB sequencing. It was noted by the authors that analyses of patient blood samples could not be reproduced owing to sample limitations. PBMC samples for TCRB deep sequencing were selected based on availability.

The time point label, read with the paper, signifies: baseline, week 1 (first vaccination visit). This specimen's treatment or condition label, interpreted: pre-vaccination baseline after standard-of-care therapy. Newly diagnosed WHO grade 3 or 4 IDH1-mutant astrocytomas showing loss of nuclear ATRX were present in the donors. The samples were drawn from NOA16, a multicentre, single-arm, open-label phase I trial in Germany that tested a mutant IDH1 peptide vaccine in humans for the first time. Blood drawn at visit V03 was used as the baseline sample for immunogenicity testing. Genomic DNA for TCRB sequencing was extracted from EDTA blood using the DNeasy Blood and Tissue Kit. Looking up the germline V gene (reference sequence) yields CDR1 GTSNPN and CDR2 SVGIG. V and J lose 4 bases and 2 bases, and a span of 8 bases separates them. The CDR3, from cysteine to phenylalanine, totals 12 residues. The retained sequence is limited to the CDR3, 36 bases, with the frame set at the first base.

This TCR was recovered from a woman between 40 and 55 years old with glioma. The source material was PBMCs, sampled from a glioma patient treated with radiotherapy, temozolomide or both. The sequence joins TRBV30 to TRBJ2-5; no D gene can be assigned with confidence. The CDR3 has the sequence CAWNTEQETQYF. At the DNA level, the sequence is TGTGCCTGGAACACTGAGCAAGAGACCCAGTACTTC. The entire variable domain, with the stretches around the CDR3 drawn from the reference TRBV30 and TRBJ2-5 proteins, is SQTIHQWPATLVQPVGSPLSLECTVEGTSNPNLYWYRQAAGRGLQLLFYSVGIGQISSEVPQNLSASRPQDRQFILSSKKLLLSDSGFYLCAWNTEQETQYFGPGTRLLVL.